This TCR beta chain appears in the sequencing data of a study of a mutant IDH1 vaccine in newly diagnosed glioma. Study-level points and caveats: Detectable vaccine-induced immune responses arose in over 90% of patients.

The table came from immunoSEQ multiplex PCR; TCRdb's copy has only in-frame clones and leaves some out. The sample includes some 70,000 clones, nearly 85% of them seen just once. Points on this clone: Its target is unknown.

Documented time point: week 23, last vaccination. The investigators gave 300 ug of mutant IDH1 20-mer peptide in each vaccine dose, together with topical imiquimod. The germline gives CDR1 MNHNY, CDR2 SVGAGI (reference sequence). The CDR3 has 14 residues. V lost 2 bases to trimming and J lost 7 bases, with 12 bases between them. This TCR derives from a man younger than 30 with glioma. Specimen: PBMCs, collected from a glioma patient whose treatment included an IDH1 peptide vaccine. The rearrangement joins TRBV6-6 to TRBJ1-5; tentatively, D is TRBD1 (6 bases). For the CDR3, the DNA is TGTGCCAGCAGTTACCAGGGGCGCGGACAGCCCCAGCATTTT. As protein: CASSYQGRGQPQHF.